The following is a T cell receptor (beta chain) sequence with its context. Its cognate antigen is unknown. The sample comes from a study of beta chain features in type 1 diabetes. Trimming cost V 7 bases and J 1 base, with 14 bases left between them. Germline loops: CDR1 LGHNT, CDR2 FRNRAP. The CDR3 runs to 15 residues. Reverse transcription of all isolated RNA meant that expressed TCRB transcripts were sequenced. Profiling relied on immunoSEQ multiplex PCR, and the TCRdb table lists in-frame clones only, not all of them. Seen here are hundreds of thousands of clones, 15% to 17% observed once, and the top ten hold about 0.097%. Broader study findings: When VDJ junctions were examined, type 1 diabetes patients showed fewer insertions and more deletions.

The sequence was collected from a man aged 18 to 35 in good health. The J gene is TRBJ2-1, the V gene TRBV12-5, with a tentative D call TRBD2 (5 bases). The sample comprised naive CD4+ T cells from blood. The CDR3: CASAGQEASYNEQFF. The CDR3 nucleotides are TGTGCTAGTGCTGGGCAGGAGGCTTCCTACAATGAGCAGTTCTTC.